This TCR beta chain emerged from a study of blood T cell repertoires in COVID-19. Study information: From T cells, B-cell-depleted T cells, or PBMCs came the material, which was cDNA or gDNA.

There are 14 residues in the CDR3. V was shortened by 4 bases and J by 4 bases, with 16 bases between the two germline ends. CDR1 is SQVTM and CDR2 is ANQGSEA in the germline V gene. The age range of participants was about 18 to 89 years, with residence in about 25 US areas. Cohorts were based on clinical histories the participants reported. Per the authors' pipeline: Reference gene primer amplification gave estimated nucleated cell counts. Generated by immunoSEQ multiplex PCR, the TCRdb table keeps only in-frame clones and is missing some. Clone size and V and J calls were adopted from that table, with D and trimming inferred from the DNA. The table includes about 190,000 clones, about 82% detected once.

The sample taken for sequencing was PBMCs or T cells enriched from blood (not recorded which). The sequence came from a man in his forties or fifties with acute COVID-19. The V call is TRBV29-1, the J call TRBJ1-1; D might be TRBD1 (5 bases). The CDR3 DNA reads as TGCAGCGTTGTTGTGTCAGGGATCGGCACTGAAGCTTTCTTT. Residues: CSVVVSGIGTEAFF.